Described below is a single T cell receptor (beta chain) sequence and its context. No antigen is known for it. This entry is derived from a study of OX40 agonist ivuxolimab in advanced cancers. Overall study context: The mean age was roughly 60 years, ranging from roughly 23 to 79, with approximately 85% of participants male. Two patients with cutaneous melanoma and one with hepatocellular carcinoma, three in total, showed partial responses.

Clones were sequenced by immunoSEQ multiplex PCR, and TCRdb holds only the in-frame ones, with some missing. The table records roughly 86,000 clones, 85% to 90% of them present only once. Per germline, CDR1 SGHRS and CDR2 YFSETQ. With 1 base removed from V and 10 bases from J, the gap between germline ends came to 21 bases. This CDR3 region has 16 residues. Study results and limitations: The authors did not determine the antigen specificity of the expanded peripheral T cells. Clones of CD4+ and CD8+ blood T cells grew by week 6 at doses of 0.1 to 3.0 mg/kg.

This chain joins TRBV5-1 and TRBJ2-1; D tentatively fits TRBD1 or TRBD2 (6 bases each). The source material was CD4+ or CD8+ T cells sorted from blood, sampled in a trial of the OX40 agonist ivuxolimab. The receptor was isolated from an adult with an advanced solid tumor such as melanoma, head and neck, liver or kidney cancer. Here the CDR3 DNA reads TGCGCCAGCAGCTTGATTGGACGGGGGCCCTCGGAGGAGCAGTTCTTC. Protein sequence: CASSLIGRGPSEEQFF.